The 25 T cell receptor beta chains below were found in one sample sequenced in a study of T cells expressing NK-cell markers. After re-calling the 5' RACE reads, TCRdb lists one entry per CDR3 protein, DNA absent. The sample has about 460,000 distinct CDR3 sequences, and its top ten clones hold more than 1.4%. The sequencing input was blood T cells: a sorted CD56 or NKG2C T cell subset, CD4+ or CD8+ T cells, or bulk PBMC T cells (not recorded which). The receptor set was obtained from a woman aged 45 to 65 in good health.

This rearrangement joins TRBV12-3 or TRBV12-4 to TRBJ2-1. This CDR3 is built from 13 residues. CDR3 region: CASTVQRYNEQFF.

The chain recombines TRBV20-1 with TRBJ2-4; lacking DNA, the TRBD2 call made by TCRdb goes unchecked. Germline V gene sequence: CDR1 DFQATT, CDR2 SNEGSKA (reference sequence). The CDR3 is 14 residues long. Here the CDR3 reads CSGTSLMVKNIQYF.

The gene calls are TRBV12-3 or TRBV12-4 and TRBJ2-4; the D call of TRBD1 rests on TCRdb alone, since no DNA is present to check it. The CDR3 spans 16 residues. CDR3 in amino acids: CASSPRGRKTKNIQYF.

The chain has TRBV19 and TRBJ2-7; checking the TCRdb D call of TRBD1 is not possible without DNA. CDR3 size: 14 residues. Germline V gene data show CDR1 as LNHDA and CDR2 as SQIVND (reference sequence). CDR3: CASSRTGGAYEQYF.

CDR3 residues: CASSLISYGYTF. The chain links TRBV5-5 to TRBJ1-2. The germline CDR1 and CDR2 sequences are SGHKS and YYEKEE (reference sequence). This CDR3 has 12 residues. The full variable domain, with the rest looked up from reference TRBV5-5 and TRBJ1-2, is DAGVTQSPTHLIKTRGQQVTLRCSPISGHKSVSWYQQVLGQGPQFIFQYYEKEERGRGNFPDRFSARQFPNYSSELNVNALLLGDSALYLCASSLISYGYTFGSGTRLTVV.

This sequence joins TRBV9 and TRBJ2-2; TCRdb picks TRBD2, but there is no DNA to check that call. CDR1 is SGDLS, CDR2 YYNGEE, per germline. The CDR3 is 14 amino acids. The CDR3 spells CASVRTAEWGELFF.

This chain joins TRBV19 and TRBJ2-7; TCRdb reports TRBD1, a call that lacks DNA to check it against. Germline V CDR1 and CDR2: LNHDA, SQIVND (reference sequence). The CDR3 loop spans 15 amino acids. CDR3 sequence reads: CASSYVWDRTHEQYF.

The CDR3 sequence: CSAREFGTSGSTDTQYF. The chain combines TRBV20-1 with TRBJ2-3; the TRBD2 assignment by TCRdb is unverifiable without DNA. This CDR3 spans 17 amino acids. Germline V CDR1 and CDR2: DFQATT, SNEGSKA (reference sequence).

The chain combines TRBV7-9 with TRBJ1-1; TCRdb's D call, TRBD1, is unchecked because there is no DNA. Germline CDR1 and CDR2: SEHNR and FQNEAQ (reference sequence). The CDR3 contains 14 residues. The CDR3 sequence: CASSQNRGHTEAFF.

The chain employs TRBV2 and TRBJ1-6. The CDR3 has 11 residues. Germline assignment: CDR1 SNHLY and CDR2 FYNNEI. The chain's CDR3 is CASSELGALHF.

The J gene is TRBJ2-3, the V gene TRBV2; absent DNA, TCRdb's TRBD2 call cannot be checked. The CDR3 extends over 15 amino acids. Germline CDR1 is SNHLY and CDR2 is FYNNEI. CDR3 sequence reads: CASSLRAGITDTQYF.

The chain has TRBV11-2 and TRBJ2-5; with no DNA, the TCRdb D assignment of TRBD2 cannot be verified. Germline lookup yields CDR1 SGHAT and CDR2 FQNNGV. The CDR3 is 15 amino acids. CDR3 sequence: CASSTLRGGWETQYF.

The chain uses TRBV29-1 and TRBJ2-3. CDR3 length equals 13 residues. Germline CDR1 SQVTM, CDR2 ANQGSEA. The CDR3 loop is CSTAGYKSDTQYF.

This sequence joins TRBV3-1 and TRBJ1-2; checking the TCRdb D call of TRBD1 is not possible without DNA. CDR1 is LGHDT, CDR2 YNNKEL, per germline (reference sequence). This CDR3 comprises 14 residues. The chain's CDR3 is CASSQGQASYGYTF.

J is TRBJ2-2 and V is TRBV4-1; TCRdb returns TRBD2, unconfirmable since there is no DNA. Germline V lookup: CDR1 MGHRA, CDR2 YSYEKL. The CDR3 extends over 15 amino acids. CDR3 protein: CATSLGEGRSGELFF.

The J gene is TRBJ2-7, the V gene TRBV7-2. This CDR3 spans 15 amino acids. Germline CDR1 and CDR2: SGHTA and FQGNSA. The chain's CDR3 is CASSTLSIVSYEQYF.

The chain recombines TRBV12-3 or TRBV12-4 with TRBJ2-2; the TCRdb D gene call, TRBD1, has no DNA to confirm it. This CDR3 comprises 15 residues. CDR3 loop: CASSPGTGGGGELFF.

The chain uses TRBV7-3 and TRBJ2-2; absent DNA, TCRdb's TRBD2 call cannot be checked. The germline gives CDR1 SGHTA, CDR2 FQGTGA. This CDR3 contains 16 residues. The CDR3 sequence is CASSLYSGSPTGELFF.

The chain links TRBV20-1 to TRBJ2-7; no DNA is available, so the TRBD2 call from TCRdb remains unchecked. The CDR3 length is 17 residues. Germline V gene data show CDR1 as DFQATT and CDR2 as SNEGSKA (reference sequence). This CDR3 reads CSARSAGLAGLSYEQYF.

V is TRBV10-3 and J is TRBJ1-2; absent DNA, TCRdb's TRBD1 call cannot be checked. There are 14 residues in the CDR3. In germline, CDR1 is ENHRY, CDR2 SYGVKD. Here the CDR3 reads CAIRQGRGNYGYTF.

CDR3 region: CASRRSAGELFF. The chain combines TRBV6-5 with TRBJ2-2; TCRdb reports TRBD2, a call that lacks DNA to check it against. Germline CDR1 reads MNHEY; CDR2 reads SVGAGI. The CDR3 has 12 residues.

The chain carries TRBV9 and TRBJ2-5; no DNA is available, so the TRBD1 call from TCRdb remains unchecked. Germline values: CDR1 SGDLS, CDR2 YYNGEE. The CDR3 consists of 17 residues. The CDR3 loop is CASSPLSGTHIPETQYF.

The CDR3 reads CASSKASGLMSHVSTDTQYF. V is TRBV19 and J is TRBJ2-3; no DNA is available, so the TRBD2 call from TCRdb remains unchecked. CDR1 and CDR2 (germline): LNHDA, SQIVND (reference sequence). This CDR3 is built from 20 residues. Drawing the rest from reference TRBV19 and TRBJ2-3, the complete variable domain is DGGITQSPKYLFRKEGQNVTLSCEQNLNHDAMYWYRQDPGQGLRLIYYSQIVNDFQKGDIAEGYSVSREKKESFPLTVTSAQKNPTAFYLCASSKASGLMSHVSTDTQYFGPGTRLTVL.

The genes are TRBV20-1 and TRBJ2-3; TCRdb lists TRBD1, though no DNA is available to test this call. This CDR3 region has 15 residues. Looked up from germline, CDR1 is DFQATT and CDR2 is SNEGSKA (reference sequence). The CDR3: CSARPGEKSTDTQYF.

J is TRBJ2-1 and V is TRBV12-3 or TRBV12-4; the TCRdb call, TRBD2, lacks DNA for checking. This CDR3 spans 17 amino acids. CDR3 loop: CASTLGVGLGVYNEQFF.